Sequencing of this TCR beta chain was carried out in a study of CXCR3 chemokines and chemotherapy response in bladder cancer. MiXCR, run by TCRdb on the PCR reads, gives a single entry per CDR3 protein. This sample has 8,600 or so distinct CDR3 sequences; under 25% occur once, and the top ten carry roughly 8.9%. This CDR3 contains 15 residues. V lost 6 bases and J 5 bases, leaving 16 bases between the germline ends. Germline V gene sequence: CDR1 MNHEY, CDR2 SVGEGT. This clonotype appeared many times. The biological material was taken from a patient whose treatment included neoadjuvant chemotherapy. The TCR originated in a human donor with bladder cancer that did not respond to neoadjuvant chemotherapy. V and J are TRBV6-2 or TRBV6-3 and TRBJ1-4; D is unclear. CDR3 bases: TGTGCCAGCAGCGACCCGTCTGGGGTAAATGAAAAACTGTTTTTT. Its translation is CASSDPSGVNEKLFF.